This T cell receptor (beta chain) was profiled in a study of T cells after yellow fever vaccination. Study as a whole: In the case of low-cell-number fractions, SMART-Seq v4 Ultra Low Input was used for preparation. Findings of the study overall: Some clonotypes were seen in both the CD4 and the CD8 compartments. These made up a small share and likely arose from convergent recombination. Contamination by abundant bulk-population clonotypes could be present in FACS-sorted repertoires.

This clonotype was counted ten times or more. The antigen is unknown. Generation of TCR cDNA used 5'RACE template switching (which added a universal primer site and UMIs). From the 5' RACE reads, TCRdb called clonotypes with MiXCR, one entry per CDR3 protein. In the table there are under 600,000 distinct CDR3 sequences, about 13% of which are singletons. The CDR3 spans 15 residues. Per germline, CDR1 KGHSH and CDR2 LQKENI. Trimming left V 6 bases short and J 4 bases short, with 18 bases between. This TCR was sampled from a man in his thirties or forties who received the YFV17D yellow fever vaccine. This specimen was PBMCs, taken on the day of the yellow fever booster vaccination. This chain joins TRBV18 and TRBJ1-1, with D possibly being TRBD1 (6 bases). The CDR3 loop is CASSPLGGWGTEAFF. CDR3 DNA sequence: TGTGCCAGCTCCCCTCTAGGGGGGTGGGGCACTGAAGCTTTCTTT. The full variable domain, its missing parts supplied by reference TRBV18 and TRBJ1-1, is NAGVMQNPRHLVRRRGQEARLRCSPMKGHSHVYWYRQLPEEGLKFMVYLQKENIIDESGMPKERFSAEFPKEGPSILRIQQVVRGDSAAYFCASSPLGGWGTEAFFGQGTRLTVV.